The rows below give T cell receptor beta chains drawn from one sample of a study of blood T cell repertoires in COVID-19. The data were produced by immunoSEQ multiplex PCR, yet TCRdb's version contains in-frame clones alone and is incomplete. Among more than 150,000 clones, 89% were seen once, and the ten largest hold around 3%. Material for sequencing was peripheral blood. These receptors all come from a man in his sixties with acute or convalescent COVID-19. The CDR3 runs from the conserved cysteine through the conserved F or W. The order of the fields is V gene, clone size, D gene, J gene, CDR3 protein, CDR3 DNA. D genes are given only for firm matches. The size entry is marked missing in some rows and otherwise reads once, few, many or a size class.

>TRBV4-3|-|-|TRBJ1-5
CASSQVLYSNQPQHF
TGCGCCAGCAGCCAAGTACTGTATAGCAATCAGCCCCAGCATTTT
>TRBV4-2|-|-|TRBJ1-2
CASSQDSDFVGYGYTF
TGTGCCAGCAGCCAAGACTCAGACTTTGTTGGCTATGGCTACACCTTC
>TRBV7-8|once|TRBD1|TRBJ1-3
CASSSPLRTGSSGNTIYF
TGTGCCAGCAGCTCGCCCCTGCGGACAGGGTCTTCGGGAAACACCATATATTTT
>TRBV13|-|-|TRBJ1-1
CASSGPGFEAFF
TGTGCCAGCAGCGGACCGGGATTTGAAGCTTTCTTT
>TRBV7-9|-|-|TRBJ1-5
CASSLQGGNQPQHF
TGTGCCAGCAGCCTACAGGGTGGCAATCAGCCCCAGCATTTT
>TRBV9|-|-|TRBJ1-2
CASSVVGDYGYTF
TGTGCCAGCAGCGTAGTAGGGGACTATGGCTACACCTTC
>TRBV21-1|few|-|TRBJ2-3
CASSNLGTGDCGIRTDTQYF
TGTGCCAGCAGCAATTTAGGGACAGGGGACTGCGGGATACGCACAGATACGCAGTATTTT
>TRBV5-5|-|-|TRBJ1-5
CASSLSGRVGDQPQHF
TGTGCCAGCAGCTTGTCTGGGCGGGTTGGTGATCAGCCCCAGCATTTT
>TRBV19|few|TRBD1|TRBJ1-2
CASSARTGYGYTF
TGTGCCAGTAGCGCCCGGACAGGCTATGGCTACACCTTC
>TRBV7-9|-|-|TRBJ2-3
CASSPEGGILPSDTQYF
TGTGCCAGCAGCCCAGAGGGTGGGATCCTGCCGTCAGATACGCAGTATTTT
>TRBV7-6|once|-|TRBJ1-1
CASSSRGGKNTEAFF
TGTGCCAGCAGCTCGCGAGGGGGAAAGAACACTGAAGCTTTCTTT
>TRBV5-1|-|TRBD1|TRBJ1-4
CASSLLTGPNEKLFF
TGCGCCAGCAGCCTCCTGACAGGGCCCAATGAAAAACTGTTTTTT
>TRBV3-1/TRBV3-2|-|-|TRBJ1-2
CASSQDFTSAYGYTF
TGTGCCAGCAGCCAAGATTTTACAAGCGCCTATGGCTACACCTTC
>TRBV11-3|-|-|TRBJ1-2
CASSLEGGKSDGYTF
TGTGCCAGCAGCTTAGAGGGAGGGAAGTCGGATGGCTACACCTTC
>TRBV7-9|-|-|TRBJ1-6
CASSPVGARSPLHF
TGTGCCAGCAGCCCGGTGGGGGCTCGTTCACCCCTCCACTTT
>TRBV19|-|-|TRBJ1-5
CASSIGGIVNQPQHF
TGTGCCAGTAGTATCGGGGGGATCGTCAATCAGCCCCAGCATTTT
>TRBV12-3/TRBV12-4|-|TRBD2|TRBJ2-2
CASRAGEVGELFF
TGTGCCAGCAGAGCGGGGGAGGTCGGGGAGCTGTTTTTT
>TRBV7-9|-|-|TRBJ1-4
CASSPGTPEKLFF
TGTGCCAGCAGCCCGGGGACACCAGAAAAACTGTTTTTT
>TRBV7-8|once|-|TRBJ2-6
CASTSGGANVLTF
TGTGCCAGCACCTCAGGGGGGGCCAACGTCCTGACTTTC
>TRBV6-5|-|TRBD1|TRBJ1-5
CASSPTGGDQPQHF
TGTGCCAGCAGCCCGACAGGGGGTGACCAGCCCCAGCATTTT
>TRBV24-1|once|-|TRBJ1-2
CATRLAGVTNYGYTF
TGTGCCACCAGATTAGCCGGCGTTACTAACTATGGCTACACCTTC
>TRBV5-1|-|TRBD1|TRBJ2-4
CASSLEGQGLNIQYF
TGCGCCAGCAGCCTCGAGGGACAGGGGTTGAACATTCAGTACTTC
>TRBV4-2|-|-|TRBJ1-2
CASSQEDRPNYGYTF
TGTGCCAGCAGCCAAGAGGACAGACCTAACTATGGCTACACCTTC
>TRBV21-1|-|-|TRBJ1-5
CASSKACGQPQHF
TGTGCCAGCAGCAAAGCATGCGGTCAGCCCCAGCATTTT
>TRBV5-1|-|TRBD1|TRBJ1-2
CASSLGGGGGGYTF
TGCGCCAGCAGCTTGGGAGGAGGGGGCGGAGGCTACACCTTC
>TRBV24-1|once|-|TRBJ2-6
CATSDSGRRAYSGANVLTF
TGTGCCACCAGTGATTCGGGCAGGCGGGCCTACTCTGGGGCCAACGTCCTGACTTTC
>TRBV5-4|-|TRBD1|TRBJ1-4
CASSMTGTGLNEKLFF
TGTGCCAGCAGCATGACCGGGACAGGGCTTAATGAAAAACTGTTTTTT
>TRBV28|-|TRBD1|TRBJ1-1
CASSPLQGLTEAFF
TGTGCCAGCAGTCCCCTACAGGGGCTGACTGAAGCTTTCTTT
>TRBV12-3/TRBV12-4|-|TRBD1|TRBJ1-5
CASSLDRVQPQHF
TGTGCCAGCAGTCTCGACAGGGTTCAGCCCCAGCATTTT
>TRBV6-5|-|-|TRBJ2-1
CASSTPVPYNEQFF
TGTGCCAGCAGCACCCCGGTCCCCTACAATGAGCAGTTCTTC
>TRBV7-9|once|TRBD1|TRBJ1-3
CASSSGQGLGNTIYF
TGTGCCAGCAGCTCCGGACAGGGTCTTGGAAACACCATATATTTT
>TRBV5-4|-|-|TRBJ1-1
CASSLPTNTEAFF
TGTGCCAGCAGCTTACCAACTAACACTGAAGCTTTCTTT
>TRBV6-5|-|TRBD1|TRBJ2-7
CASTRQGGTYEQYF
TGTGCCAGCACCCGACAGGGGGGCACCTACGAGCAGTACTTC
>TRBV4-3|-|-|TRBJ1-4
CASSQVEGATNEKLFF
TGCGCCAGCAGCCAGGTTGAGGGTGCAACTAATGAAAAACTGTTTTTT
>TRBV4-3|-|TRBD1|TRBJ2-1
CASSHKQGTYNEQFF
TGCGCCAGCAGCCACAAACAGGGGACCTACAATGAGCAGTTCTTC
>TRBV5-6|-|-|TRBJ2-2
CASSSPTAMRITGELFF
TGTGCCAGCAGCTCACCTACGGCCATGCGGATCACCGGGGAGCTGTTTTTT